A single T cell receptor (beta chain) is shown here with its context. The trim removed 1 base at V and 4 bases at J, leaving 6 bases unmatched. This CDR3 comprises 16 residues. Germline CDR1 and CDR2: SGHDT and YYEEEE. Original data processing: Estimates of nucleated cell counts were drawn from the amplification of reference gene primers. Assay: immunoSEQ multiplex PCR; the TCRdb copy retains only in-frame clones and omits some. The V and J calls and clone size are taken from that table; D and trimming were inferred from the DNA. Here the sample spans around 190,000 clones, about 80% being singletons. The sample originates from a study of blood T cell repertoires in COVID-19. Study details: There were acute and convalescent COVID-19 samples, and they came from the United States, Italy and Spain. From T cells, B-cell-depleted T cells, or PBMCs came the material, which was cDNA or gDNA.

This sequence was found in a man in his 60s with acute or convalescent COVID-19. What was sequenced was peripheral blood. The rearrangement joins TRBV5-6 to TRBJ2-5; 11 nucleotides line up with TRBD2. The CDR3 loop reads CASSLRLAGGGETQYF. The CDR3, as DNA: TGTGCCAGCAGCTTGAGGCTAGCGGGAGGAGGAGAGACCCAGTACTTC.